One and the same sample provided the 27 T cell receptor beta chains below, sequenced in a study of human T cells and chemical hapten exposure. Described time point: patch test 1, 2 weeks after DPC sensitization. The treatment: therapeutic diphenylcyclopropenone sensitization with weekly scalp DPC. TCRdb processed the RACE reads anew with MiXCR; each CDR3 protein has one entry. The sample has around 71,000 distinct CDR3 sequences; around 9.5% are singletons. The specimen comprised whole blood, sampled in connection with sensitization to the hapten diphenylcyclopropenone (DPC). Every receptor here comes from a woman between 40 and 50 years old with alopecia areata. Some clones in this sample may be carry-over from other donors' samples.

The chain employs TRBV12-3 or TRBV12-4 and TRBJ2-1; 8 bases fit TRBD2. The CDR3 is made up of 12 amino acids. Trimming removed 4 bases from V and 15 bases from J; junction bases left unmatched: 8. In nucleotides, the CDR3 is TGTGCCAGCAGTTCCGGCCGGACTAGCCTGTTCTTC. Translating gives CASSSGRTSLFF.

In this sample, this clonotype turned up a few times. The chain couples TRBV4-1 to TRBJ2-1, with D possibly matching TRBD2 (6 bases). Trimming removed 2 bases at V and 4 bases at J, with 18 bases between. Germline CDR1 reads MGHRA; CDR2 reads YSYEKL. The CDR3 length is 17 residues. In DNA, the CDR3 is TGCGCCAGCAGCCAACCTAGACTAGTTAGGTCTTACAATGAGCAGTTCTTC. Protein product: CASSQPRLVRSYNEQFF.

This clonotype was counted at least ten times. The CDR3 DNA is TGCGCCAGCAGCTTGTACAGGGCAAAGGAGACCCAGTACTTC. This codes for CASSLYRAKETQYF. The chain links TRBV5-1 to TRBJ2-5; a possible D gene is TRBD1 (6 bases). The CDR3 consists of 14 residues. The germline V and J ends were trimmed by 1 base and 5 bases, with 12 bases remaining between them. The V gene's germline CDR1 is SGHRS and CDR2 YFSETQ. Complete variable domain (other parts from reference TRBV5-1 and TRBJ2-5): KAGVTQTPRYLIKTRGQQVTLSCSPISGHRSVSWYQQTPGQGLQFLFEYFSETQRNKGNFPGRFSGRQFSNSRSEMNVSTLELGDSALYLCASSLYRAKETQYFGPGTRLLVL.

The sample holds a few counts of this clonotype. This chain links TRBV7-2 with TRBJ2-5, with D unclear. The CDR3 runs 13 residues. V was shortened by 5 bases and J by 3 bases, with 10 bases between the two germline ends. Germline V gene lookup returns CDR1 SGHTA and CDR2 FQGNSA. This CDR3 is CASSTLPEETQYF. The CDR3 bases are TGTGCCAGCAGCACCTTGCCTGAAGAGACCCAGTACTTC.

The chain joins TRBV12-3 or TRBV12-4 to TRBJ2-7, with TRBD1 matching 7 bases. V dropped 5 bases and J dropped 2; count of bases not matched to a gene: 18. The CDR3 consists of 18 residues. This CDR3 is CASSESIKSWTGAYEQYF. CDR3 bases: TGTGCCAGCAGTGAATCCATCAAGTCGTGGACAGGCGCCTACGAGCAGTACTTC.

This clonotype was counted at least ten times. The CDR3 loop reads CASSQSSTEAFF. The CDR3 DNA is TGCGCCAGCAGCCAATCGAGCACTGAAGCTTTCTTT. The J gene is TRBJ1-1, the V gene TRBV4-1; no clear D. CDR3 length: 12 residues. V was clipped by 2 bases and J by 4 bases, with 5 bases between them. Germline V CDR1 and CDR2: MGHRA, YSYEKL.

This chain connects TRBV24-1 to TRBJ1-1, with TRBD1 as a possible D gene (6 bases). The V gene lost 6 bases and the J gene lost 1 base, with 14 bases spanning the gap. The germline gives CDR1 KGHDR, CDR2 SFDVKD. The CDR3 has 15 amino acids. The DNA of the CDR3 is TGTGCCACCAGTATTAACAGGGACGGGAACACTGAAGCTTTCTTT. This codes for CATSINRDGNTEAFF.

On this clonotype itself: Germline is not matched at one junction end, which may reflect a read error. The V gene is TRBV18, the J gene TRBJ1-1, with D perhaps TRBD1 (6 bases). Germline V gene sequence: CDR1 KGHSH, CDR2 LQKENI. The CDR3 loop spans 15 amino acids. CDR3: CVSSPPGGYYTEAFF. DNA for the CDR3: TGTGTCAGCTCACCACCGGGGGGCTATTACACTGAAGCTTTCTTT.

The V gene is TRBV4-3, the J gene TRBJ2-7; D call uncertain. Germline CDR1 reads LGHNA; CDR2 reads YSLEER. Trimming stripped 1 base from V and 2 bases from J, with 12 bases between. CDR3 length: 15 amino acids. The CDR3 loop is CASSQVVLPAYEQYF. The CDR3 DNA reads as TGCGCCAGCAGCCAAGTAGTCCTGCCCGCCTACGAGCAGTACTTC.

The chain combines TRBV5-1 with TRBJ2-1, with 7 positions matching TRBD2. The V segment lost 0 bases and the J segment 3 bases; nucleotides outside the gene matches: 9. Germline-derived CDR1 and CDR2 are SGHRS and YFSETQ. The CDR3 is 17 amino acids. CDR3 amino acids: CASSLGSGATLYNEQFF. In DNA, the CDR3 is TGCGCCAGCAGCTTGGGGAGCGGGGCGACTCTCTACAATGAGCAGTTCTTC.

This clonotype was seen only a few times. V usage is TRBV12-3 or TRBV12-4 and J usage is TRBJ2-5, with D unclear. The CDR3 has 11 residues. Trimming stripped 3 bases from V and 7 bases from J, with 6 bases between. The CDR3 coding sequence is TGTGCCAGCAGTTTTGGCCCGACCCAGTACTTC. Residues: CASSFGPTQYF.

The V call is TRBV7-9, the J call TRBJ2-7; 9 bases are shared with TRBD1. Germline CDR1 and CDR2: SEHNR and FQNEAQ (reference sequence). The trim removed 5 bases at V and 0 bases at J, leaving 5 bases unmatched. This CDR3 contains 15 residues. CDR3 DNA sequence: TGTGCCAGCAGCGGACTGACAGGGGGCTCCTACGAGCAGTACTTC. Encoded protein: CASSGLTGGSYEQYF.

The table lists this clonotype with many counts. V is TRBV2 and J is TRBJ1-1; perhaps TRBD1 as D (6 bases). Trimming shortened V by 4 bases and J by 4 bases, and 13 bases separated the two germline ends. CDR3 length equals 14 residues. Germline CDR1 SNHLY, CDR2 FYNNEI. The CDR3 nucleotides read TGTGCCAGCAGTGGGGGGGGGCCCGGCACTGAAGCTTTCTTT. This sequence encodes CASSGGGPGTEAFF.

Ten or more counts support this clonotype. The genes are TRBV4-1 and TRBJ1-5, with D hard to call. The CDR3 loop spans 16 amino acids. From germline, CDR1 is MGHRA and CDR2 YSYEKL. V lost 7 bases to trimming and J lost 0 bases, with 16 bases between them. CDR3 nucleotides: TGCGCCAGCAACCCCGAAAAGGGTTATAGCAATCAGCCCCAGCATTTT. Amino acids: CASNPEKGYSNQPQHF.

This clonotype has only one observation. The chain carries TRBV4-1 and TRBJ2-3; 11 nucleotides align to TRBD2. This CDR3 is 19 amino acids long. V gave up 0 bases and J gave up 2 bases; unmatched junction bases: 10. CDR1 is MGHRA and CDR2 is YSYEKL in the germline V gene. In nucleotides, the CDR3 is TGCGCCAGCAGCCAAGAAAAGGCTAGCGGGGGGCGAACCACAGATACGCAGTATTTT. Residues: CASSQEKASGGRTTDTQYF.

This clonotype has a handful of counts. The V gene is TRBV6-5, the J gene TRBJ1-5; D call uncertain. The germline V gene encodes CDR1 MNHEY and CDR2 SVGAGI. The V end was cut by 0 bases, the J end by 1 base, with 7 bases between. The CDR3 is made up of 15 amino acids. As DNA, the CDR3 is TGTGCCAGCAGTTACTCGTACATGAGCAATCAGCCCCAGCATTTT. Amino acids: CASSYSYMSNQPQHF.

In this sample, this clonotype turned up a few times. This chain's CDR3 is CATSDLGTGRGDEQFF. The CDR3 DNA sequence: TGTGCCACCAGTGATTTGGGGACAGGGCGGGGGGATGAGCAGTTCTTC. The genes are TRBV24-1 and TRBJ2-1; tentatively, D is TRBD1 (9 bases). V was shortened by 0 bases and J by 8 bases, with 16 bases between the two germline ends. The V gene's germline CDR1 is KGHDR and CDR2 SFDVKD. This CDR3 has 16 residues.

This clonotype was detected many times. The chain links TRBV29-1 to TRBJ1-1, with D maybe TRBD1 (5 bases). There are 11 residues in the CDR3. V lost 2 bases and J 8 bases, leaving 9 bases between the germline ends. Looked up from germline, CDR1 is SQVTM and CDR2 is ANQGSEA. This CDR3 reads CSVESGREAFF. In nucleotides, the CDR3 is TGCAGCGTTGAATCAGGGCGCGAAGCTTTCTTT.

The sample holds many counts of this clonotype. The gene calls are TRBV18 and TRBJ1-1; 7 bases align to TRBD1. CDR1 and CDR2 (germline): KGHSH, LQKENI. Trimming at V came to 5 bases and at J to 3 bases, leaving 9 bases not matched to a gene. The CDR3 sequence is 15 residues long. CDR3 coding DNA: TGTGCCAGCTCAATTAACAGGGGCGCCTACACTGAAGCTTTCTTT. Translated: CASSINRGAYTEAFF.

The table lists this clonotype with a few counts. The chain has TRBV7-9 and TRBJ2-3, with D uncertain. The CDR3 consists of 15 residues. The germline V and J ends were trimmed by 5 bases and 2 bases, with 14 bases remaining between them. Per the germline V gene, CDR1 is SEHNR and CDR2 is FQNEAQ (reference sequence). This CDR3 reads CASSRRPPITDTQYF. The CDR3, as DNA: TGTGCCAGCAGCCGAAGGCCCCCTATCACAGATACGCAGTATTTT.

This clonotype was seen ten or more times. The V gene is TRBV5-1, the J gene TRBJ2-2, with no clear D. Germline CDR1 is SGHRS and CDR2 is YFSETQ. Trimming cost V 1 base and J 8 bases, with 6 bases left between them. CDR3 length: 12 amino acids. The CDR3 is CASSLQEGELFF. CDR3 bases: TGCGCCAGCAGCTTGCAGGAAGGGGAGCTGTTTTTT.

This sequence joins TRBV9 and TRBJ2-7; D is perhaps TRBD1 (6 bases). This CDR3 contains 14 residues. Trimming removed 0 bases from V and 0 bases from J, with 7 bases in between. The germline V gene encodes CDR1 SGDLS and CDR2 YYNGEE. The CDR3 nucleotides read TGTGCCAGCAGCGTAGGGGGGCTCTCCTACGAGCAGTACTTC. The encoded protein is CASSVGGLSYEQYF.

The chain recombines TRBV29-1 with TRBJ2-7; 8 bases map to TRBD1. The CDR3 runs to 13 residues. V shed 4 bases and J 4 bases; nucleotides not matched to a gene: 6. Germline lookup yields CDR1 SQVTM and CDR2 ANQGSEA. CDR3 sequence: CSVASRTGYEQYF. The CDR3 region has the DNA TGCAGCGTTGCCTCTAGGACAGGGTACGAGCAGTACTTC.

This clonotype was recorded a few times. The chain uses TRBV25-1 and TRBJ2-5; 7 bases are a match to TRBD2. CDR3 length: 15 amino acids. Per germline, CDR1 MGHDK and CDR2 SYGVNS. J lost 2 bases, V lost 3 bases, and 6 bases had no gene match. The CDR3, as DNA: TGTGCCAGCAGTGACCATAAGCGGGGACAAGAGACCCAGTACTTC. It specifies CASSDHKRGQETQYF. The full variable domain, rest sourced from reference TRBV25-1 and TRBJ2-5, is EADIYQTPRYLVIGTGKKITLECSQTMGHDKMYWYQQDPGMELHLIHYSYGVNSTEKGDLSSESTVSRIRTEHFPLTLESARPSHTSQYLCASSDHKRGQETQYFGPGTRLLVL.

This clonotype was counted ten times or more. This chain uses TRBV6-2 or TRBV6-3 with TRBJ2-6; D perhaps matches TRBD1 (6 bases). The CDR3 has 15 residues. Trimming stripped 5 bases from V and 2 bases from J, with 10 bases between. Germline CDR1 MNHEY, CDR2 SVGEGT. CDR3 coding DNA: TGTGCCAGCAGTCCAACAGGGACTGGGGCCAACGTCCTGACTTTC. It specifies CASSPTGTGANVLTF.

Ten or more counts support this clonotype. V gene TRBV20-1 combines with J gene TRBJ1-6; D possibly corresponds to TRBD1 (5 bases). With 3 bases removed from V and 8 bases from J, the gap between germline ends came to 20 bases. The germline gives CDR1 DFQATT, CDR2 SNEGSKA (reference sequence). The length of the CDR3 is 16 residues. The DNA for the CDR3 is TGCAGTGCTAGTCCGCGTTTAAGGGGCTTAGATTCACCCCTCCACTTT. Its protein is CSASPRLRGLDSPLHF.

This clonotype was picked up many times. The CDR3 protein is CASSPRTEQFF. CDR3 in DNA: TGTGCCAGCAGCCCCAGGACCGAGCAGTTCTTC. The gene calls are TRBV7-9 and TRBJ2-1; D gene uncertain. Trimming took off 5 bases at V and 10 bases at J, with 9 bases between the two ends. Germline CDR1 reads SEHNR; CDR2 reads FQNEAQ (reference sequence). This CDR3 has 11 residues.